One T cell receptor (beta chain) is described in this entry. This sample was included in a study of blood T cell repertoires in COVID-19. Looking at the study overall: Acute and convalescent COVID-19 samples came from the United States, Italy and Spain. In each case, the material was cDNA or gDNA derived from T cells, B-cell-depleted T cells, or PBMCs.

Original processing methods: Cell counts per sample came from amplifying reference gene primers. Sequenced by immunoSEQ multiplex PCR; TCRdb stores in-frame clones only, minus some. The V and J calls and clone size come from that table; D and trimming were worked out from the DNA. The table includes about 100,000 clones, 70% to 80% detected once. Germline CDR1 reads DFQATT; CDR2 reads SNEGSKA (reference sequence). The length of the CDR3 is 14 residues. The V and J ends lost 3 bases and 3 bases respectively, with 14 bases between them. The clonotype comes from a woman aged 70-85 years with acute or convalescent COVID-19. This rearrangement joins TRBV20-1 to TRBJ1-1; unclear D gene. The sequencing input was peripheral blood. The CDR3: CSASKLYGDTEAFF. DNA of the CDR3: TGCAGTGCTAGTAAGCTCTACGGGGACACTGAAGCTTTCTTT.